These 5 T cell receptor beta chains were all obtained from the same sample, sequenced in a study of T cells in Graves' hyperthyroidism and ophthalmopathy. Amplified TCR beta CDR3 regions derived from RNA transcripts. During a first-round RT-PCR of the TCR CDR3, the HTBI primer set was used. MiXCR, applied by TCRdb to the multiplex PCR reads, yields one record per CDR3 protein. The table lists some 340,000 distinct CDR3 sequences, around 13% of them singletons. Input material: blood. The receptors were gathered from a woman in her 40s with Graves' ophthalmopathy.

This clonotype was recorded a few times. V is TRBV28 and J is TRBJ2-6; D may correspond to TRBD1 or TRBD2 (5 bases each). Per germline, CDR1 MDHEN and CDR2 SYDVKM. V was cut by 6 bases and J by 0 bases, with 24 bases left in between. The CDR3 extends over 20 amino acids. CDR3 nucleotide sequence: TGTGCCAGCAGCAACCCCGGGGCAGTATGGGGAATCTCTGGGGCCAACGTCCTGACTTTC. As protein: CASSNPGAVWGISGANVLTF.

This clonotype was found many times. The genes are TRBV27 and TRBJ1-1; D perhaps matches TRBD1 (5 bases). Looked up from germline, CDR1 is MNHEY and CDR2 is SMNVEV (reference sequence). The germline V and J ends were trimmed by 0 bases and 9 bases, with 14 bases remaining between them. This CDR3 has 14 residues. CDR3 DNA: TGTGCCAGCAGTTTATCCCGGGACCTTTATAAAGCTTTCTTT. It translates to CASSLSRDLYKAFF.

This chain links TRBV2 with TRBJ2-3; either TRBD1 or TRBD2 may fit D (5 bases each). V was trimmed by 6 bases and J by 4 bases, leaving 8 bases between them. Per germline, CDR1 SNHLY and CDR2 FYNNEI. There are 12 residues in the CDR3. Written as DNA, the CDR3 is TGTGCCAGCAGGGGGACGCCAGATACGCAGTATTTT. Translated: CASRGTPDTQYF.

The chain employs TRBV5-1 and TRBJ2-6; D may be TRBD1 (5 bases). V was clipped by 5 bases and J by 0 bases, with 12 bases between them. The germline gives CDR1 SGHRS, CDR2 YFSETQ. The CDR3 is 16 amino acids. DNA of the CDR3: TGCGCCAGCAGTGGTAGGGGTTCCTCTGGGGCCAACGTCCTGACTTTC. Its translation is CASSGRGSSGANVLTF.

Many counts were recorded for this clonotype. The chain carries TRBV6-1 and TRBJ1-5, with D possibly TRBD1 on 6 matching bases. V was clipped by 3 bases and J by 9 bases, with 21 bases between them. This CDR3 region has 16 residues. The V gene's germline CDR1 is MNHNS and CDR2 SASEGT. This CDR3 reads CASSDRRGSGGRPQHF. The CDR3 DNA sequence: TGTGCCAGCAGTGACCGCCGAGGGTCGGGGGGCCGGCCCCAGCATTTT.